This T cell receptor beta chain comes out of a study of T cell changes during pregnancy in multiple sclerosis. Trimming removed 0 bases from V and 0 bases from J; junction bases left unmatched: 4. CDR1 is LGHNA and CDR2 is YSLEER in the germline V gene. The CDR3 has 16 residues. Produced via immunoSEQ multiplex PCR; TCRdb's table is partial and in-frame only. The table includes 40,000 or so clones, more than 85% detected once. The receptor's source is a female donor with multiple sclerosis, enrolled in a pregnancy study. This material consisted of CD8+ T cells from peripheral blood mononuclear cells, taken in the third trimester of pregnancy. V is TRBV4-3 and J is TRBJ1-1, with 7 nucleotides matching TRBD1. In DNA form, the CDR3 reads TGCGCCAGCAGCCAAGAAGAGGGGGCCATGAACACTGAAGCTTTCTTT. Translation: CASSQEEGAMNTEAFF.